These 25 T cell receptor beta chains were sequenced from one sample in a study of blood T cell repertoires in COVID-19. The table came from immunoSEQ multiplex PCR; TCRdb's copy has only in-frame clones and leaves some out. The data hold 300,000 or so clones, with around 88% observed a single time. Sequenced material: peripheral blood. The receptors here all came from a woman in her 30s who had recovered from COVID-19.

This rearrangement joins TRBV2 to TRBJ1-1, with D perhaps matching TRBD1 (6 bases). Germline CDR1 reads SNHLY; CDR2 reads FYNNEI. Trimming removed 7 bases at V and 1 base at J, with 13 bases between. The CDR3 length is 14 residues. CDR3 amino acids: CASTFDRQNTEAFF. The CDR3, as DNA: TGTGCCAGCACCTTTGACAGGCAGAACACTGAAGCTTTCTTT.

In its sample, this clone was seen a few times. The rearrangement joins TRBV7-9 to TRBJ1-6; tentatively, D is TRBD1 (6 bases). The CDR3 is 15 amino acids. From germline, CDR1 is SEHNR and CDR2 FQNEAQ (reference sequence). Trimming shortened V by 5 bases and J by 5 bases, and 13 bases separated the two germline ends. CDR3 DNA sequence: TGTGCCAGCAGCCCCCGGGACACAAATAATTCACCCCTCCACTTT. Protein: CASSPRDTNNSPLHF.

The V call is TRBV7-2, the J call TRBJ1-2; 8 bases align to TRBD1. Germline V lookup: CDR1 SGHTA, CDR2 FQGNSA. V dropped 3 bases and J dropped 7; count of bases not matched to a gene: 10. This CDR3 is built from 15 residues. The CDR3 loop reads CASSFIGQGGGGYTF. CDR3 coding DNA: TGTGCCAGCAGCTTCATCGGACAGGGTGGAGGTGGCTACACCTTC.

The chain couples TRBV6-6 to TRBJ2-7; 7 bases match TRBD1. Germline values: CDR1 MNHNY, CDR2 SVGAGI (reference sequence). V dropped 2 bases and J dropped 2; count of bases not matched to a gene: 9. The length of the CDR3 is 16 residues. The CDR3 DNA follows: TGTGCCAGCAGTTACCCGAACGCCGGACAGGCCTACGAGCAGTACTTC. This codes for CASSYPNAGQAYEQYF.

V gene TRBV11-3 combines with J gene TRBJ1-3; D may be TRBD1 (6 bases). The V and J ends lost 9 bases and 0 bases respectively, with 18 bases between them. This CDR3 has 16 amino acids. Germline lookup yields CDR1 SGHNT and CDR2 YENEEA. The CDR3 is CARSTSGDHSGNTIYF. The CDR3 region has the DNA TGTGCCAGAAGCACTTCAGGGGATCACTCTGGAAACACCATATATTTT.

The chain combines TRBV4-3 with TRBJ1-3; 12 bases are a match to TRBD1. The V gene end was trimmed by 3 bases and the J gene end by 3 bases; junction bases not matched to a gene: 6. The CDR3 runs to 17 residues. The germline V gene encodes CDR1 LGHNA and CDR2 YSLEER. For the CDR3, the DNA is TGCGCCAGCAGCCATGCCGGGACAGGGGGCTTTGGAAACACCATATATTTT. It codes for CASSHAGTGGFGNTIYF.

The chain uses TRBV6-2 or TRBV6-3 and TRBJ2-2, with D possibly matching TRBD1 (5 bases). V lost 5 bases, J lost 5 bases, and 9 bases lay in between. The length of the CDR3 is 13 residues. The germline gives CDR1 MNHEY, CDR2 SVGEGT. The CDR3 DNA is TGTGCCAGCAGTCCCAGGGCGACCGGGGAGCTGTTTTTT. Protein sequence: CASSPRATGELFF.

The table lists this clone with a count of one. The chain links TRBV9 to TRBJ2-3; TRBD1 agrees at 8 bases. Per the germline V gene, CDR1 is SGDLS and CDR2 is YYNGEE. This CDR3 has 16 residues. The ends lost 3 bases at V and 1 base at J; junction bases unmatched: 7. The CDR3 nucleotides read TGTGCCAGCAGCGCCAACGACAGGGGTGGCACAGATACGCAGTATTTT. It encodes CASSANDRGGTDTQYF.

This rearrangement joins TRBV7-9 to TRBJ1-3, with TRBD1 matching 7 bases. The germline gives CDR1 SEHNR, CDR2 FQNEAQ (reference sequence). The CDR3 contains 16 residues. J lost 7 bases, V lost 3 bases, and 12 bases had no gene match. CDR3 sequence (DNA): TGTGCCAGCAGCTTGAAACGGGACAGTACGTCCAACACCATATATTTT. Amino acid sequence: CASSLKRDSTSNTIYF.

This rearrangement joins TRBV28 to TRBJ1-1; 7 bases are shared with TRBD1. Germline-derived CDR1 and CDR2 are MDHEN and SYDVKM. With 4 bases clipped from V and 8 bases from J, the junction kept 13 bases outside the gene matches. The CDR3 totals 15 residues. The chain's CDR3 is CASSSLTGLRGEAFF. As DNA, the CDR3 is TGTGCCAGCAGTTCCCTGACAGGGTTGAGGGGAGAAGCTTTCTTT. The complete variable domain, with remaining parts taken from reference TRBV28 and TRBJ1-1, reads DVKVTQSSRYLVKRTGEKVFLECVQDMDHENMFWYRQDPGLGLRLIYFSYDVKMKEKGDIPEGYSVSREKKERFSLILESASTNQTSMYLCASSSLTGLRGEAFFGQGTRLTVV.

The rearrangement uses TRBV3-1 (or the pseudogene TRBV3-2) and TRBJ2-5; D is uncertain. CDR1 LGHDT and CDR2 YNNKEL come from the germline V gene (reference sequence). The CDR3 loop spans 12 amino acids. Trimming took 1 base from V and 4 from J, leaving 4 bases between them. CDR3 residues: CASSQAIETQYF. The CDR3 nucleotides are TGTGCCAGCAGCCAAGCCATAGAGACCCAGTACTTC.

V usage is TRBV7-2 and J usage is TRBJ2-1; D might be TRBD2 (6 bases). The ends were cut back, 1 base at V and 9 bases at J, with 16 bases in the middle. This CDR3 contains 15 residues. Germline assignment: CDR1 SGHTA and CDR2 FQGNSA. The CDR3 bases are TGTGCCAGCAGCTTAGGTCGGTCCCAGGAGGGTGAGCAGTTCTTC. It codes for CASSLGRSQEGEQFF.

This chain joins TRBV25-1 and TRBJ2-7, with D uncertain. Germline CDR1 and CDR2: MGHDK and SYGVNS. This CDR3 comprises 10 residues. V was pared by 8 bases and J by 6 bases, with 8 bases between. CDR3 sequence: CASEAGEQYF. In DNA, the CDR3 is TGTGCCAGCGAGGCCGGCGAGCAGTACTTC.

The J gene is TRBJ2-2, the V gene TRBV5-1; 7 bases line up with TRBD1. The germline gives CDR1 SGHRS, CDR2 YFSETQ. Trimming at V came to 0 bases and at J to 6 bases, leaving 2 bases not matched to a gene. CDR3 length equals 14 residues. The CDR3 nucleotides read TGCGCCAGCAGCTTGGGACAGGGTGCCGGGGAGCTGTTTTTT. Its translation is CASSLGQGAGELFF. Combining the CDR3 with reference TRBV5-1 and TRBJ2-2 gives the whole variable domain KAGVTQTPRYLIKTRGQQVTLSCSPISGHRSVSWYQQTPGQGLQFLFEYFSETQRNKGNFPGRFSGRQFSNSRSEMNVSTLELGDSALYLCASSLGQGAGELFFGEGSRLTVL.

The J gene is TRBJ2-7, the V gene TRBV6-5, with D uncertain. This CDR3 is 13 amino acids long. With 1 base removed from V and 7 bases from J, the gap between germline ends came to 11 bases. CDR1 MNHEY and CDR2 SVGAGI come from the germline V gene. CDR3 sequence reads: CASSYYGSGEQYF. The DNA of the CDR3 is TGTGCCAGCAGTTACTACGGGTCTGGGGAGCAGTACTTC.

The chain uses TRBV11-3 and TRBJ2-1; 11 bases line up with TRBD2. CDR1 SGHNT and CDR2 YENEEA come from the germline V gene. The CDR3 spans 15 residues. The V segment lost 5 bases and the J segment 5 bases; nucleotides outside the gene matches: 5. The CDR3 protein is CASSETSGENNEQFF. In nucleotides, the CDR3 is TGTGCCAGCAGCGAGACTAGCGGGGAAAACAATGAGCAGTTCTTC.

The chain couples TRBV6-5 to TRBJ1-3; no reliable D call. V lost 6 bases, J lost 0 bases, and 12 bases lay in between. The CDR3 has 15 residues. Germline V gene data show CDR1 as MNHEY and CDR2 as SVGAGI. The CDR3 loop is CASRLDGGSGNTIYF. CDR3 bases: TGTGCCAGCAGACTGGACGGAGGCTCTGGAAACACCATATATTTT.

Notes on this clone: Other DNA variants within this sample encode the same CDR3. This sequence joins TRBV3-1 (or the pseudogene TRBV3-2) and TRBJ1-1; D remains unclear. The V and J ends lost 1 base and 1 base respectively, with 4 bases between them. The CDR3 sequence is 13 residues long. The germline V gene encodes CDR1 LGHDT and CDR2 YNNKEL (reference sequence). CDR3 nucleotides: TGTGCCAGCAGCCAAGGCGGGAACACTGAAGCTTTCTTT. It yields the protein CASSQGGNTEAFF.

The chain uses TRBV25-1 and TRBJ1-2, with a tentative D call TRBD1 (6 bases). This CDR3 spans 14 amino acids. Trimming removed 1 base at V and 2 bases at J, with 8 bases between. Per germline, CDR1 MGHDK and CDR2 SYGVNS. The CDR3 DNA reads TGTGCCAGCAGTGAATCAGGGGCAAACTATGGCTACACCTTC. Translating gives CASSESGANYGYTF.

The CDR3 reads CASSQVRGKAGELFF. CDR3 bases: TGCGCCAGCAGCCAAGTCAGGGGAAAGGCCGGGGAGCTGTTTTTT. The chain combines TRBV4-1 with TRBJ2-2, with a weak D call TRBD1 (6 bases). Trimming removed 1 base at V and 6 bases at J, with 12 bases between. This CDR3 comprises 15 residues. Germline assignment: CDR1 MGHRA and CDR2 YSYEKL.

J is TRBJ2-7 and V is TRBV7-9; maybe TRBD1 (6 bases). The CDR3 loop spans 15 amino acids. The germline V gene encodes CDR1 SEHNR and CDR2 FQNEAQ (reference sequence). V was shortened by 2 bases and J by 2 bases, with 13 bases between the two germline ends. The CDR3 sequence: CASSLLQQGPYEQYF. The CDR3 nucleotides are TGTGCCAGCAGCTTACTCCAACAGGGCCCCTACGAGCAGTACTTC.

V is TRBV16 and J is TRBJ1-1; no clear D gene. CDR3 length equals 13 residues. Looked up from germline, CDR1 is KGHSY and CDR2 is FQNENV. V lost 8 bases and J 0 bases, leaving 10 bases between the germline ends. CDR3 in amino acids: CASGSGLNTEAFF. The CDR3 coding sequence is TGTGCCAGCGGGAGCGGATTGAACACTGAAGCTTTCTTT.

V is TRBV5-1 and J is TRBJ2-7, with TRBD1 identical over 7 bases. Germline CDR1 SGHRS, CDR2 YFSETQ. Trimming cost V 0 bases and J 5 bases; bases outside gene matches: 5. CDR3 length: 14 amino acids. The CDR3 DNA is TGCGCCAGCAGCTTGGGACAGGGTCGGGACGAGCAGTACTTC. Its protein product is CASSLGQGRDEQYF.

The chain has TRBV2 and TRBJ2-6, with TRBD2 matching 7 bases. V shed 6 bases and J 5 bases; nucleotides not matched to a gene: 7. Germline V gene lookup returns CDR1 SNHLY and CDR2 FYNNEI. CDR3 length: 15 residues. The CDR3 sequence is CASSPGRAWANVLTF. The CDR3 region has the DNA TGTGCCAGCAGCCCAGGGAGGGCCTGGGCCAACGTCCTGACTTTC.

The gene calls are TRBV7-2 and TRBJ1-1; D is possibly TRBD1 (5 bases). Germline assignment: CDR1 SGHTA and CDR2 FQGNSA. V dropped 1 base and J dropped 5 bases, with 14 bases sitting between them. The CDR3 covers 15 residues. CDR3: CASSLGGTLATEAFF. The CDR3 DNA sequence: TGTGCCAGCAGCTTAGGTGGGACTCTTGCAACTGAAGCTTTCTTT.